The clone carrying this T cell receptor (beta chain) was counted between two and nine times. The data are from a study of T-cell reconstitution after alpha-beta-depleted transplantation in children. Unique molecular identifiers were incorporated when the TCRbeta library was constructed. TCRdb redid the calling of the PCR reads with MiXCR, one entry per CDR3 protein. The table has under 850,000 distinct CDR3 sequences, about 12% seen once. CDR1 is SGHRS and CDR2 is YFSETQ in the germline V gene. Deletions cut 3 bases from V and 2 bases from J, with 15 bases between. This CDR3 has 15 amino acids. The sequence was obtained from a girl aged 2-10 years with congenital amegakaryocytic thrombocytopenia, due to receive a stem cell transplant. The rearrangement links TRBV5-1 to TRBJ2-7; possible D gene TRBD2, 6 bases. The input for sequencing was PBMCs, taken before TCRalphabeta/CD19-depleted stem cell transplant. The CDR3 nucleotides are TGCGCCAGCAGCTACGCCGGGACTCCAACCTACGAGCAGTACTTC. It translates to CASSYAGTPTYEQYF.